One and the same sample provided the 12 T cell receptor beta chains below, sequenced in a study of cytotoxic CD8 clonotypes in ibrutinib-treated CLL listed by TCRdb under 2021. The protocol used for the library was the immunoSEQ multiplex PCR assay. Entries here come from immuneACCESS through TCRdb and include only in-frame sequences with V and J called. Some clones fail to appear in such tables; in the studies checked, an unresolved V gene covers under half of the shortfall, and the cause of the remainder is unknown. This sample comprises about 150,000 clones, 70% to 80% of them detected only once. Around 4.9% of the sample is in the top ten clones. Read against the paper, the sample's time point label means: 20 to 30 months on ibrutinib. This specimen was PBMCs, taken after 24 months of ibrutinib treatment. These TCRs come from a human donor with chronic lymphocytic leukemia.

This clone was detected many times. J is TRBJ1-1 and V is TRBV9; D is possibly TRBD1 (5 bases). The V end was cut by 4 bases, the J end by 2 bases, with 18 bases between. Germline-derived CDR1 and CDR2 are SGDLS and YYNGEE. The length of the CDR3 is 16 residues. CDR3 sequence (DNA): TGTGCCAGCAGCCCAACCGGGACGGACCGAAACACTGAAGCTTTCTTT. Translating gives CASSPTGTDRNTEAFF.

The rearrangement joins TRBV18 to TRBJ2-1, with D perhaps matching TRBD1 (6 bases). The germline V gene has CDR1 KGHSH and CDR2 LQKENI. V lost 5 bases and J lost 5, with 19 bases in between. The CDR3 totals 16 residues. CDR3 DNA: TGTGCCAGCTCAACAGGGTCCCCGTGGACCCACAATGAGCAGTTCTTC. This sequence encodes CASSTGSPWTHNEQFF.

This chain connects TRBV27 to TRBJ1-6; a possible D gene is TRBD1 (6 bases). This CDR3 spans 12 amino acids. Trimming stripped 6 bases from V and 8 bases from J, with 8 bases between. Germline lookup yields CDR1 MNHEY and CDR2 SMNVEV (reference sequence). The CDR3 sequence: CASRRGDSPLHF. The CDR3 DNA sequence: TGTGCCAGCAGGAGGGGGGATTCACCCCTCCACTTT.

V and J are TRBV28 and TRBJ2-5; D gene unclear. Germline lookup yields CDR1 MDHEN and CDR2 SYDVKM. This CDR3 contains 12 residues. The V gene lost 0 bases and the J gene lost 5 bases, with 4 bases spanning the gap. The CDR3 sequence: CASSLWGETQYF. CDR3 nucleotide sequence: TGTGCCAGCAGTTTATGGGGCGAGACCCAGTACTTC.

The chain uses TRBV28 and TRBJ1-5; D not certain. The CDR3 has 12 amino acids. With 3 bases removed from V and 11 bases from J, the gap between germline ends came to 11 bases. Germline lookup yields CDR1 MDHEN and CDR2 SYDVKM. The CDR3 spells CASSLPLLSQHF. The CDR3 bases are TGTGCCAGCAGTTTGCCCTTGTTGTCCCAGCATTTT. Together with reference TRBV28 and TRBJ1-5, the CDR3 gives the full variable domain: DVKVTQSSRYLVKRTGEKVFLECVQDMDHENMFWYRQDPGLGLRLIYFSYDVKMKEKGDIPEGYSVSREKKERFSLILESASTNQTSMYLCASSLPLLSQHFGDGTRLSIL.

J is TRBJ2-7 and V is TRBV14; D is uncertain. The V and J ends lost 6 bases and 4 bases respectively, with 16 bases between them. Germline V gene data show CDR1 as SGHDN and CDR2 as FVKESK. The CDR3 is made up of 14 amino acids. CDR3 DNA: TGTGCCAGCAGAAGGACGGGCGACGGGTACGAGCAGTACTTC. This sequence encodes CASRRTGDGYEQYF.

The V call is TRBV5-6, the J call TRBJ1-1; TRBD1 might be the D (5 bases). The V end lost 3 bases, the J end lost 8 bases, and 17 bases lay between the germline ends. The CDR3 is 14 residues long. CDR1 is SGHDT and CDR2 is YYEEEE in the germline V gene. The CDR3 loop reads CASSWGTPVFEAFF. CDR3 DNA: TGTGCCAGCAGCTGGGGGACTCCCGTCTTCGAAGCTTTCTTT.

J is TRBJ2-1 and V is TRBV12-5, with 9 nucleotides matching TRBD2. This CDR3 is built from 13 residues. The V gene's germline CDR1 is LGHNT and CDR2 FRNRAP. J lost 9 bases, V lost 6 bases, and 6 bases had no gene match. The DNA for the CDR3 is TGTGCTAGTGGCACGCGGGGGGGCGGTGAGCAGTTCTTC. Protein: CASGTRGGGEQFF.

This clone was picked up many times. V gene TRBV15 combines with J gene TRBJ1-2; 7 nucleotides line up with TRBD1. The CDR3 loop spans 14 amino acids. Germline V gene data show CDR1 as LNHNV and CDR2 as YYDKDF (reference sequence). V dropped 3 bases and J dropped 5; count of bases not matched to a gene: 6. The CDR3 spells CATSSIHRGYGYTF. The CDR3 DNA sequence: TGTGCCACCAGCAGCATCCACAGGGGTTATGGCTACACCTTC.

The chain recombines TRBV7-9 with TRBJ1-2; 9 nucleotides line up with TRBD1. CDR1 SEHNR and CDR2 FQNEAQ come from the germline V gene (reference sequence). V shed 3 bases, J shed 4 bases, and the junction held 3 bases outside the gene matches. The length of the CDR3 is 14 residues. The CDR3 DNA follows: TGTGCCAGCAGCTTCGGGACAGGGATCTATGGCTACACCTTC. Amino acids: CASSFGTGIYGYTF.

This sequence joins TRBV7-4 and TRBJ1-2, with D possibly matching TRBD1 (5 bases). Trimming stripped 6 bases from V and 7 bases from J, with 30 bases between. The germline V gene encodes CDR1 SGHVT and CDR2 SQSDAQ. The CDR3 extends over 18 amino acids. Written as DNA, the CDR3 is TGTGCCAGCAGTCGACAAAATGGGGCAGATGCCAGCATCGGTGGCTACACCTTC. Translated: CASSRQNGADASIGGYTF.

On this clone itself: At one of its ends the junction is not consistent with the germline gene, which may arise from a read error. The rearrangement uses TRBV28 and TRBJ2-7; a possible D gene is TRBD2 (6 bases). Germline CDR1 and CDR2: MDHEN and SYDVKM. The CDR3 runs to 14 residues. The CDR3 DNA is TGTGCCACCAGTGGGGGGAGGCCCCTCTACGAGCAGTACTTC. Protein product: CATSGGRPLYEQYF.